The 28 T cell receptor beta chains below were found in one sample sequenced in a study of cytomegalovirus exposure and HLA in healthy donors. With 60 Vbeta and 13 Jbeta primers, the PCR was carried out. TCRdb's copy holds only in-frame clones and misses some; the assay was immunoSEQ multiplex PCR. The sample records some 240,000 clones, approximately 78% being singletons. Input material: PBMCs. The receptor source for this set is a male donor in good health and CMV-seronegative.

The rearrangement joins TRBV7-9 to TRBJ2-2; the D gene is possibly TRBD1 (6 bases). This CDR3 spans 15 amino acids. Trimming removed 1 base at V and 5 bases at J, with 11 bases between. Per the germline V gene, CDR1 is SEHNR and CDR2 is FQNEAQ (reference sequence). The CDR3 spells CASSLGPGVTGELFF. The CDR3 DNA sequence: TGTGCCAGCAGCTTAGGTCCAGGGGTTACCGGGGAGCTGTTTTTT. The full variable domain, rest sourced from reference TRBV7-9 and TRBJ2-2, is DTGVSQNPRHKITKRGQNVTFRCDPISEHNRLYWYRQTLGQGPEFLTYFQNEAQLEKSRLLSDRFSAERPKGSFSTLEIQRTEQGDSAMYLCASSLGPGVTGELFFGEGSRLTVL.

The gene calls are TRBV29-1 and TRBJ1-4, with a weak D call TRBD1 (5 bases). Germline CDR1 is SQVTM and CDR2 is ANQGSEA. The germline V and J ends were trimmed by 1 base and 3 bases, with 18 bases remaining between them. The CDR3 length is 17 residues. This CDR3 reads CSVEGPNSGLANEKLFF. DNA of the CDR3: TGCAGCGTTGAAGGCCCCAATTCAGGGCTCGCTAATGAAAAACTGTTTTTT.

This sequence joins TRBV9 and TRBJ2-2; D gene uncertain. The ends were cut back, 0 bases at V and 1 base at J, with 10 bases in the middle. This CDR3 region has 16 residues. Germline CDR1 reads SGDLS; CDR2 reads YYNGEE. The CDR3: CASSVAGNRNTGELFF. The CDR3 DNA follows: TGTGCCAGCAGCGTAGCAGGAAACAGGAACACCGGGGAGCTGTTTTTT.

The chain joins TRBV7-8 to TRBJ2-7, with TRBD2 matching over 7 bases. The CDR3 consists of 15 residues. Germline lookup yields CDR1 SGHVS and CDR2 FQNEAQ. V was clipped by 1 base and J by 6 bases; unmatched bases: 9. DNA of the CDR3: TGTGCCAGCAGCTTAGTGGGGGGGGAAGTCGGCGAGCAGTACTTC. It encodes CASSLVGGEVGEQYF.

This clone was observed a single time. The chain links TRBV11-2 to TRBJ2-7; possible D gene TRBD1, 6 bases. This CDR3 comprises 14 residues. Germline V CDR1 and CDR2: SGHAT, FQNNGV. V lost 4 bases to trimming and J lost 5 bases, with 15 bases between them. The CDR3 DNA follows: TGTGCCAGCAGCTGGGGGCGGAATTCGAACGAGCAGTACTTC. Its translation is CASSWGRNSNEQYF.

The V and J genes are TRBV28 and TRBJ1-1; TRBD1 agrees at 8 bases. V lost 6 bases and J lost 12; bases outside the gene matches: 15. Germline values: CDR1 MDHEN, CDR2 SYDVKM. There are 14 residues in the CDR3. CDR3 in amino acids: CASRTPGGQVGTFF. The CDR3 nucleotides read TGTGCCAGCAGGACCCCTGGGGGACAGGTAGGAACTTTCTTT.

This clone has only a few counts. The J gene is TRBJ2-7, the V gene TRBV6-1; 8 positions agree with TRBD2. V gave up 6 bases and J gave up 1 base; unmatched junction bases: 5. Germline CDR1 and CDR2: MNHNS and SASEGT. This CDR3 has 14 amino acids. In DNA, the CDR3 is TGTGCCAGCAGGGTACTAGCGGATTCCTACGAGCAGTACTTC. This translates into CASRVLADSYEQYF.

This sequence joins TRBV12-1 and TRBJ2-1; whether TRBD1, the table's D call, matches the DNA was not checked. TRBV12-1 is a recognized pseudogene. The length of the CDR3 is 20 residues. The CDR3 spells CASSFAPSDRASSSYNEQFF. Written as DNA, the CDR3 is TGTGCCAGCAGCTTTGCCCCCTCAGACAGGGCCTCCAGCTCCTACAATGAGCAGTTCTTC.

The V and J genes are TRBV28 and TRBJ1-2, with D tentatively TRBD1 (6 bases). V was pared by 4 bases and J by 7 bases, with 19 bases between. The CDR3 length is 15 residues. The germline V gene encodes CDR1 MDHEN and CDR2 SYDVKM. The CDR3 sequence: CASSSHSTGQGGYTF. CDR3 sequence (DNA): TGTGCCAGCAGTTCCCATTCTACAGGGCAAGGTGGCTACACCTTC.

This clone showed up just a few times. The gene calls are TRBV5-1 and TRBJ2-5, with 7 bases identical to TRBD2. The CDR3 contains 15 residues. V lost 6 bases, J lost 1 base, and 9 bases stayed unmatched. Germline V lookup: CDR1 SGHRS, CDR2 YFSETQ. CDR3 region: CASNPGGSTQETQYF. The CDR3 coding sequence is TGCGCCAGCAACCCGGGAGGTTCAACCCAAGAGACCCAGTACTTC. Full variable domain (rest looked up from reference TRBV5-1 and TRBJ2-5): KAGVTQTPRYLIKTRGQQVTLSCSPISGHRSVSWYQQTPGQGLQFLFEYFSETQRNKGNFPGRFSGRQFSNSRSEMNVSTLELGDSALYLCASNPGGSTQETQYFGPGTRLLVL.

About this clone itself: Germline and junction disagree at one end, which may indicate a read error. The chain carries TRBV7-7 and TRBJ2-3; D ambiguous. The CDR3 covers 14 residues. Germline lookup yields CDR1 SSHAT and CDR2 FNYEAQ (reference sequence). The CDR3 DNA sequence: TGTGCTAGCAGCTTATCACAGCCAACAGATACGCAGTATTTT. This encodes CASSLSQPTDTQYF.

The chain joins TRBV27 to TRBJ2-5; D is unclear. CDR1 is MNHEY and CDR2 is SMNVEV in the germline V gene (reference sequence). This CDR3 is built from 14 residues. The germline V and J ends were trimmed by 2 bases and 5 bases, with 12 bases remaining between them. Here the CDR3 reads CASSLLVNGETQYF. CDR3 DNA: TGTGCCAGCAGTTTACTGGTTAACGGGGAGACCCAGTACTTC.

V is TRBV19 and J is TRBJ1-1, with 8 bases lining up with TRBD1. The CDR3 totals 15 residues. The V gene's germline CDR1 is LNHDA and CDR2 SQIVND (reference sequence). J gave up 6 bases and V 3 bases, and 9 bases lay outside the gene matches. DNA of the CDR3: TGTGCCAGTAGTATCGGGCAGGGGGCCTCGTCTGAAGCTTTCTTT. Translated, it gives CASSIGQGASSEAFF.

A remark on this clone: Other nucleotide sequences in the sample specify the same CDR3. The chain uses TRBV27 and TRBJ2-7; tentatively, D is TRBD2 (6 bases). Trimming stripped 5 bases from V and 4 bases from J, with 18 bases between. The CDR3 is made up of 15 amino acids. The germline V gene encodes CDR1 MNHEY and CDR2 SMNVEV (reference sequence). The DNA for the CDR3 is TGTGCCAGCAGTACCAGGGAGGCGGGGTCTTACGAGCAGTACTTC. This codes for CASSTREAGSYEQYF.

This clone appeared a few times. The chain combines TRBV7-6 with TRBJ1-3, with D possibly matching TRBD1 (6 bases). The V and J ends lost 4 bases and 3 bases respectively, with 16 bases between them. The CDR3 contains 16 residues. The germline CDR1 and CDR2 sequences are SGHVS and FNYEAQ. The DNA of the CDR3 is TGTGCCAGCAGCTCCATCACAGGGTTAGTTGGAAACACCATATATTTT. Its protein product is CASSSITGLVGNTIYF.

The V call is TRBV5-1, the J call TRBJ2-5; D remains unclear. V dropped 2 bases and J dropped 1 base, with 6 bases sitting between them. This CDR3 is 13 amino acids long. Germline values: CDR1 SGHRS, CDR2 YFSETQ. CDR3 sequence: CASSFTPQETQYF. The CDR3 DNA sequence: TGCGCCAGCAGCTTTACACCCCAAGAGACCCAGTACTTC.

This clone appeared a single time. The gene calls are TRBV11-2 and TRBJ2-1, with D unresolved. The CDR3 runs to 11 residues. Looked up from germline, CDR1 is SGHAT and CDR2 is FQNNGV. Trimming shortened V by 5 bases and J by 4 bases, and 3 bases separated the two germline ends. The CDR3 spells CASSPYNEQFF. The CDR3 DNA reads TGTGCCAGCAGCCCGTACAATGAGCAGTTCTTC.

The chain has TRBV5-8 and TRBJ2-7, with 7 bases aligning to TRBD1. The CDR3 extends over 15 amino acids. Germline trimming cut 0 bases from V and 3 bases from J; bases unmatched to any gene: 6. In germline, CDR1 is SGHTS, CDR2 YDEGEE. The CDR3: CASSLDRGVGYEQYF. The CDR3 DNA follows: TGTGCCAGCAGCTTGGACAGGGGCGTCGGCTACGAGCAGTACTTC.

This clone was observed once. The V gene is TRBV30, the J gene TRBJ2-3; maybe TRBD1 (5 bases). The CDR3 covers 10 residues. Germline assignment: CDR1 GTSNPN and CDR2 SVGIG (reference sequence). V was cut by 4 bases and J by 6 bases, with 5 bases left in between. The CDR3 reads CAWTGDTQYF. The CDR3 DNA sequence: TGTGCCTGGACAGGGGATACGCAGTATTTT. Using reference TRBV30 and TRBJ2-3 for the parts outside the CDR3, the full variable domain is SQTIHQWPATLVQPVGSPLSLECTVEGTSNPNLYWYRQAAGRGLQLLFYSVGIGQISSEVPQNLSASRPQDRQFILSSKKLLLSDSGFYLCAWTGDTQYFGPGTRLTVL.

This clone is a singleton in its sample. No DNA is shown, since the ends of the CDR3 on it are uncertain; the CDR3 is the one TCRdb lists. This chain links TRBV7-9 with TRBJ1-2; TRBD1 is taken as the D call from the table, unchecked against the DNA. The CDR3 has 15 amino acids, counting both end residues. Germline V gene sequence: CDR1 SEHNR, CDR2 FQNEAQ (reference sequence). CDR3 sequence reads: CSSSLSLDRLGGYTF.

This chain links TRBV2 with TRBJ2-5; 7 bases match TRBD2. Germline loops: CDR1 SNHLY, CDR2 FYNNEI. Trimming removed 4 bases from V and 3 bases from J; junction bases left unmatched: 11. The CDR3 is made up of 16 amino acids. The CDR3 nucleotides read TGTGCCAGCAGTGGATCATTCCGGGAGGTAAAAGAGACCCAGTACTTC. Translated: CASSGSFREVKETQYF.

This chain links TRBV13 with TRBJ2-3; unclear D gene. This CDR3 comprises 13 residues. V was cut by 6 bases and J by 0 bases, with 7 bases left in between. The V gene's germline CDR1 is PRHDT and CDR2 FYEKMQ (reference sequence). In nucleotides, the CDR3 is TGTGCCAGCAGTCCTCCTAGCACAGATACGCAGTATTTT. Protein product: CASSPPSTDTQYF. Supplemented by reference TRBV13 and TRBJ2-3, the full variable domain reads AAGVIQSPRHLIKEKRETATLKCYPIPRHDTVYWYQQGPGQDPQFLISFYEKMQSDKGSIPDRFSAQQFSDYHSELNMSSLELGDSALYFCASSPPSTDTQYFGPGTRLTVL.

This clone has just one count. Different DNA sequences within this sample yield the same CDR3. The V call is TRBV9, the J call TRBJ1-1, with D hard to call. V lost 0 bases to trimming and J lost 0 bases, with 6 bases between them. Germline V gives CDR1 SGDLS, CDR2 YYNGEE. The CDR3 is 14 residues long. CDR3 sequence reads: CASSVDSMNTEAFF. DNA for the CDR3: TGTGCCAGCAGCGTAGATAGTATGAACACTGAAGCTTTCTTT.

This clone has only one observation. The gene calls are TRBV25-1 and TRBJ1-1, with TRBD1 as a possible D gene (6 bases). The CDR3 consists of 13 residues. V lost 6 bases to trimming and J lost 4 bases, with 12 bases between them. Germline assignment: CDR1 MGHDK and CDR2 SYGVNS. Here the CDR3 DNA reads TGTGCCAGCAGAACAGGGTGGAGCACTGAAGCTTTCTTT. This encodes CASRTGWSTEAFF. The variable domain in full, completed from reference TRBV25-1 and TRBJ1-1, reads EADIYQTPRYLVIGTGKKITLECSQTMGHDKMYWYQQDPGMELHLIHYSYGVNSTEKGDLSSESTVSRIRTEHFPLTLESARPSHTSQYLCASRTGWSTEAFFGQGTRLTVV.

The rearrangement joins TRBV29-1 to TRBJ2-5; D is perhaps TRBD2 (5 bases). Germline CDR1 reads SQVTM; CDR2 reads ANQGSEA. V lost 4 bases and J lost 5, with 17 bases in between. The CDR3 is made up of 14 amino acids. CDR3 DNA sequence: TGCAGCGTTGCCGGGAATACTCGAGGGGAGACCCAGTACTTC. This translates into CSVAGNTRGETQYF.

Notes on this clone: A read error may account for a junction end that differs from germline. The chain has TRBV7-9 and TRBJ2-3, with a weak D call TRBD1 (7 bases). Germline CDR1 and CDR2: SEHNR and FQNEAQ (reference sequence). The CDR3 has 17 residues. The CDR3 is CSSSPFGGQGVTDTQYF. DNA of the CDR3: TGTTCCAGCAGCCCATTTGGGGGGCAGGGGGTCACAGATACGCAGTATTTT.

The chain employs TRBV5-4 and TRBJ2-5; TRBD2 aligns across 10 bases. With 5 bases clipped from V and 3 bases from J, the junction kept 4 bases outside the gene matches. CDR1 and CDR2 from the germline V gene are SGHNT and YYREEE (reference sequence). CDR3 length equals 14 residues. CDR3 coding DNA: TGTGCCAGCAGTACCGGACTAGCGGAAGAGACCCAGTACTTC. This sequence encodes CASSTGLAEETQYF.

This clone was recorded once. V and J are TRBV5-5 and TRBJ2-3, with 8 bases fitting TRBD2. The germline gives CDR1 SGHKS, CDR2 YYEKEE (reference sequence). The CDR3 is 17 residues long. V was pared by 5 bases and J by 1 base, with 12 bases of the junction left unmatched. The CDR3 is CASSPSAGASGTDTQYF. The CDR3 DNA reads TGTGCCAGCAGTCCTTCAGCGGGAGCCTCGGGCACAGATACGCAGTATTTT.